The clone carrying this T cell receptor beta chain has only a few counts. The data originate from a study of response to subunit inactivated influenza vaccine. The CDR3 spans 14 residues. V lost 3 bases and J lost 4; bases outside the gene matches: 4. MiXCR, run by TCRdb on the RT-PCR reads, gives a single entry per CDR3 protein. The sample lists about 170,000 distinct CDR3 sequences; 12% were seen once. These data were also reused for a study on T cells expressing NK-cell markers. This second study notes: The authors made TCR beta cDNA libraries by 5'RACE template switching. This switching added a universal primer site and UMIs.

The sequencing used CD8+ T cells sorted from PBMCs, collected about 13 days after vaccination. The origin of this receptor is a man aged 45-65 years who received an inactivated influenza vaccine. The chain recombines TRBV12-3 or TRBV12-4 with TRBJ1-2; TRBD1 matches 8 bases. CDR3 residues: CASSLTGAAYGYTF. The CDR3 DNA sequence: TGTGCCAGCAGTTTGACAGGGGCGGCCTATGGCTACACCTTC.